These T cell receptor beta chains were read from a single sample in a study of CD8+CD57+ T cells in acquired aplastic anemia. TCRdb used MiXCR to reprocess the reads, holding one entry per CDR3 protein. The table includes roughly 290,000 distinct CDR3 sequences, under 65% detected once. The specimen was sorted CD4+, CD8+, or CD8+CD57+ T cells (not recorded which) from PBMCs. The receptors come from a human donor with aplastic anemia. Both conserved end residues are trimmed from each CDR3.

TRBJ1-2 | TRBV12-3/TRBV12-4 | ASSLYPDQRDGYT
TRBJ2-3 | TRBV20-1 | SARGTSGGSTDTQY
TRBJ2-1 | TRBV2 | ASSPGLASLGDEQF
TRBJ2-1 | TRBV10-3 | AISESPRGQLIYNEQF
TRBJ2-4 | TRBV5-1 | ASSLAPGTENIQY
TRBJ1-1 | TRBV29-1 | SVVPQRIPEAF
TRBJ1-6 | TRBV12-3/TRBV12-4 | ASSHTEASSYNSPLH
TRBJ1-4 | TRBV19 | ASMGGVGKLF
TRBJ2-7 | TRBV7-2 | ASSPQVGTSGLGEQY
TRBJ1-1 | TRBV5-4 | ASSSAGLNTEAF